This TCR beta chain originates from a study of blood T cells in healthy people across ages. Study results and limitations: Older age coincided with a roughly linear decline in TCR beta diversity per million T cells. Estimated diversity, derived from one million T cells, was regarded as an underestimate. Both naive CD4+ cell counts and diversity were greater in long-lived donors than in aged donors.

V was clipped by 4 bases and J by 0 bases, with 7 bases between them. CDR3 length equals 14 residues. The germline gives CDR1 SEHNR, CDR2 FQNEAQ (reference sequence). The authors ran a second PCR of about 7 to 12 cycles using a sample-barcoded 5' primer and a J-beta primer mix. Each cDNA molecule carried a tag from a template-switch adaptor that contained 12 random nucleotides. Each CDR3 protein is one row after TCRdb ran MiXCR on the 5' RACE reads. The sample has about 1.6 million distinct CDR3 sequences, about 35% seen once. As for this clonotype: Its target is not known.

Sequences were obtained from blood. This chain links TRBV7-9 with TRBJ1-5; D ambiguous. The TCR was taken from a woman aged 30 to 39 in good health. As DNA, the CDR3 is TGTGCCAGCAGCTCGGAATATAGCAATCAGCCCCAGCATTTT. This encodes CASSSEYSNQPQHF.